This record concerns one T cell receptor (beta chain) sequence. Its antigen remains unknown. MiXCR, run by TCRdb on the RT-PCR reads, gives a single entry per CDR3 protein. The sample records some 190,000 distinct CDR3 sequences, 13% to 15% being singletons. The source of the sample is a study of response to subunit inactivated influenza vaccine. Germline values: CDR1 MNHEY, CDR2 SMNVEV (reference sequence). V dropped 2 bases and J dropped 0 bases, with 8 bases sitting between them. The CDR3 loop spans 14 amino acids. General study findings and limits: After each seasonal influenza vaccination, few new T cells are recruited, the authors suggested.

Specimen: CD8+ T cells sorted from PBMCs, collected around 5 days after vaccination. The chain employs TRBV27 and TRBJ2-7, with D hard to call. The receptor's source is a man over 45 who received an inactivated influenza vaccine. For the CDR3, the DNA is TGTGCCAGCAGTTTAAACAGTCTCTCCTACGAGCAGTACTTC. The encoded protein is CASSLNSLSYEQYF.